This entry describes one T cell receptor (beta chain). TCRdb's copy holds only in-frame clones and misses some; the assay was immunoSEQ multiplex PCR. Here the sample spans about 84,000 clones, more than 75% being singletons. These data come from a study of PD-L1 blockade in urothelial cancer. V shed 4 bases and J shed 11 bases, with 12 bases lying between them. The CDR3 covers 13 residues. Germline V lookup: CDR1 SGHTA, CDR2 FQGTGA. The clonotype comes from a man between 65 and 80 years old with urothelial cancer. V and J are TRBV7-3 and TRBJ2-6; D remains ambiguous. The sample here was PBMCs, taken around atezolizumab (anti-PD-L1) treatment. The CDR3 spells CASSSAASDVLTF. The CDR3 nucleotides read TGTGCCAGCAGCTCCGCCGCGAGCGACGTCCTGACTTTC.